Listed below are T cell receptor beta chains from one sample, sequenced in a study of metastatic and nonmetastatic thyroid tumors. MiXCR re-clonotyped the PCR reads for TCRdb. The table records about 15,000 clones, over 20% of them present only once. The sample comprised tumor tissue. The receptors stem from a female donor with papillary thyroid cancer or a benign thyroid nodule (not recorded which). Some clones in this sample may be carry-over from other donors' samples. Each CDR3 is given without its conserved first and last residue. D genes are given only for firm matches.

d_gene: TRBD2; v_gene: TRBV6-1; j_gene: TRBJ2-1; CDR3aa: ASSEIVAGASEQF
d_gene: NA; v_gene: TRBV5-5; j_gene: TRBJ2-3; CDR3aa: ASSLVDLGVTQY
d_gene: NA; v_gene: TRBV10-3; j_gene: TRBJ2-7; CDR3aa: AISDRSEGTYEQY
d_gene: NA; v_gene: TRBV20-1; j_gene: TRBJ1-1; CDR3aa: SADGGRDTEAF
d_gene: TRBD1; v_gene: TRBV19; j_gene: TRBJ2-5; CDR3aa: ASSSTGGETQY
d_gene: NA; v_gene: TRBV25-1; j_gene: TRBJ2-1; CDR3aa: ASGGGEQF
d_gene: NA; v_gene: TRBV6-1; j_gene: TRBJ2-3; CDR3aa: ASLGGSDTQY
d_gene: TRBD1; v_gene: TRBV7-9; j_gene: TRBJ1-4; CDR3aa: ASSGGQAFNEKLF
d_gene: TRBD2; v_gene: TRBV11-1; j_gene: TRBJ2-1; CDR3aa: ASSLLPGLAGGDNEQF
d_gene: TRBD1; v_gene: TRBV6-1; j_gene: TRBJ2-7; CDR3aa: ASILHRGSREQY
d_gene: NA; v_gene: TRBV2; j_gene: TRBJ2-2; CDR3aa: ASTKPTVKTGELF
d_gene: NA; v_gene: TRBV7-3; j_gene: TRBJ2-1; CDR3aa: ASSPRLASYNEQF
d_gene: NA; v_gene: TRBV6-2/TRBV6-3; j_gene: TRBJ1-1; CDR3aa: ASSHRDRAF
d_gene: NA; v_gene: TRBV20-1; j_gene: TRBJ2-5; CDR3aa: SARAGETQY
d_gene: TRBD1; v_gene: TRBV4-1; j_gene: TRBJ2-7; CDR3aa: ASSPVGQGGHEQY
d_gene: NA; v_gene: TRBV7-9; j_gene: TRBJ2-5; CDR3aa: ASSPNRGIETQY
d_gene: NA; v_gene: TRBV27; j_gene: TRBJ2-1; CDR3aa: ASSLNRYNEQF
d_gene: NA; v_gene: TRBV19; j_gene: TRBJ1-5; CDR3aa: ASNDTPYSNQPQH
d_gene: NA; v_gene: TRBV20-1; j_gene: TRBJ1-6; CDR3aa: SAGRWGPRSPLH
d_gene: NA; v_gene: TRBV6-4; j_gene: TRBJ1-4; CDR3aa: ASSDSIGEKLF
d_gene: TRBD2; v_gene: TRBV19; j_gene: TRBJ2-3; CDR3aa: ASSVSGSADTQY